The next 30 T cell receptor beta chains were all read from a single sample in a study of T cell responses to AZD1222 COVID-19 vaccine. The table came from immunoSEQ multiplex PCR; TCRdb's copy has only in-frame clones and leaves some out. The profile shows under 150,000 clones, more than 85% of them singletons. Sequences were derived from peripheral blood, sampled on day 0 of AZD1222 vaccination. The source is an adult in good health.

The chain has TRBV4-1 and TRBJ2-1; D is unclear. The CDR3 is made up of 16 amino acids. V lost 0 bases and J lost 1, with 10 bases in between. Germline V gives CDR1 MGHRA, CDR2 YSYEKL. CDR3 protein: CASSQDLRTSYNEQFF. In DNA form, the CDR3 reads TGCGCCAGCAGCCAAGATCTGCGGACGTCCTACAATGAGCAGTTCTTC.

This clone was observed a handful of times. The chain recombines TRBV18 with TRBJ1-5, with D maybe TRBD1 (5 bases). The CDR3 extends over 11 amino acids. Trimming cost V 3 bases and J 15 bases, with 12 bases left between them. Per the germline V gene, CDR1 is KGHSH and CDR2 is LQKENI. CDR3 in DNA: TGTGCCAGCTCACCCACCTGGGGGGGGCATTTT. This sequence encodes CASSPTWGGHF.

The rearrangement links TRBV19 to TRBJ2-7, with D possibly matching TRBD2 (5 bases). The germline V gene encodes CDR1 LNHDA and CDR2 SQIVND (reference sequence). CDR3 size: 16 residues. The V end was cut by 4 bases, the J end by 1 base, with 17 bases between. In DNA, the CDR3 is TGTGCCAGTAGTACCCGTTGGGGAGCGGCTTCCTACGAGCAGTACTTC. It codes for CASSTRWGAASYEQYF.

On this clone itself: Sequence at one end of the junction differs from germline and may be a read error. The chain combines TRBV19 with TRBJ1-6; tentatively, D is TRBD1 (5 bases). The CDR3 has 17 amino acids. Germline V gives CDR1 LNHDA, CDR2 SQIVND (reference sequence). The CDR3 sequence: CASSLETGTPLRSPLHF. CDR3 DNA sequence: TGTGCCAGTAGTTTAGAAACCGGGACCCCCCTGCGTTCACCCCTCCACTTT.

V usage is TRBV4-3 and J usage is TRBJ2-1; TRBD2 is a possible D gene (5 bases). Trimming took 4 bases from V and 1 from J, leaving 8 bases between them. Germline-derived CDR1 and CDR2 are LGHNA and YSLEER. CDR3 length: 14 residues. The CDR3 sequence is CASSPGVSYNEQFF. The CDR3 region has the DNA TGCGCCAGCAGCCCCGGGGTGTCCTACAATGAGCAGTTCTTC.

DNA of the CDR3: TGTGCCAGCAGCTCCTCAGGGGGATTGAGTCCGCCCCAGCATTTT. This translates into CASSSSGGLSPPQHF. The rearrangement uses TRBV7-9 and TRBJ1-5; 7 nucleotides line up with TRBD1. The CDR3 extends over 15 amino acids. V lost 4 bases, J lost 9 bases, and 12 bases stayed unmatched. The germline gives CDR1 SEHNR, CDR2 FQNEAQ (reference sequence). The complete variable domain, with remaining parts taken from reference TRBV7-9 and TRBJ1-5, reads DTGVSQNPRHKITKRGQNVTFRCDPISEHNRLYWYRQTLGQGPEFLTYFQNEAQLEKSRLLSDRFSAERPKGSFSTLEIQRTEQGDSAMYLCASSSSGGLSPPQHFGDGTRLSIL.

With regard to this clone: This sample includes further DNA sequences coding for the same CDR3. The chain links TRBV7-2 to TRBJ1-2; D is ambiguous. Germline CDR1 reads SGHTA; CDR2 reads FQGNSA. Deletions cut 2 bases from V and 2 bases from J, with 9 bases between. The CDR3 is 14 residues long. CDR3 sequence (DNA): TGTGCCAGCAGCTTATCTGGCAGGAACTATGGCTACACCTTC. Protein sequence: CASSLSGRNYGYTF.

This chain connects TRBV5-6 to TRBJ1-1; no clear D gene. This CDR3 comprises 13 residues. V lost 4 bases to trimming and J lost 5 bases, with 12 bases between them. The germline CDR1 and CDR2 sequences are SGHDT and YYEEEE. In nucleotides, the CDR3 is TGTGCCAGCAGCCCAAACGAGGAAACTGAAGCTTTCTTT. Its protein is CASSPNEETEAFF.

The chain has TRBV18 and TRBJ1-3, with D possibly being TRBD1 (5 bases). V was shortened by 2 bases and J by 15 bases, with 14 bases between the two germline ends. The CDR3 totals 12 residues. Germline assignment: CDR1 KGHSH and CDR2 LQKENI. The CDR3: CASSPSSRDPYF. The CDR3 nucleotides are TGTGCCAGCTCACCAAGTTCCCGGGACCCATATTTT.

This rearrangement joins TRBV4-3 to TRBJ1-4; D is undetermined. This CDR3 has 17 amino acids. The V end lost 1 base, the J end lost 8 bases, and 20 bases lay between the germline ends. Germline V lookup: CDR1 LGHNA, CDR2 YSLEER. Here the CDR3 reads CASSQGFPIGVGEKLFF. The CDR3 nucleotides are TGCGCCAGCAGCCAAGGGTTTCCTATTGGGGTAGGAGAAAAACTGTTTTTT.

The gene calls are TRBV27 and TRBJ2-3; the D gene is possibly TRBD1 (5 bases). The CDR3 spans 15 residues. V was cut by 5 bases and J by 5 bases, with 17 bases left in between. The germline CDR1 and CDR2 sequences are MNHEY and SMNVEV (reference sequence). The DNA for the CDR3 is TGTGCCAGCAGTCCTCACCCAACAGGCAGAGATACGCAGTATTTT. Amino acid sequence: CASSPHPTGRDTQYF.

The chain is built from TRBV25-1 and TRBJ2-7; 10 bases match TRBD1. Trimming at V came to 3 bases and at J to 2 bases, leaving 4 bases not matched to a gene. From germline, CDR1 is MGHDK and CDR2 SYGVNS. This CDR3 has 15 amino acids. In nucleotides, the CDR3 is TGTGCCAGCAGTGAGCCCGGGACAGGGGCCTACGAGCAGTACTTC. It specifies CASSEPGTGAYEQYF.

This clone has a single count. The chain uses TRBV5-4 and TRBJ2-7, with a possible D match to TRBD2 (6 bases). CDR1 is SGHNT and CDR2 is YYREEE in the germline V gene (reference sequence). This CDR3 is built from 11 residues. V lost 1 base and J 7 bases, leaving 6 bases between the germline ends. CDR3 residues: CASSLRGEQYF. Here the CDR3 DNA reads TGTGCCAGCAGCTTGCGGGGGGAGCAGTACTTC.

The CDR3 DNA reads as TGTGCCAGCAGTTTAGGGTTAGCGGGAGGGCGTTACAATGAGCAGTTCTTC. Protein: CASSLGLAGGRYNEQFF. The V call is TRBV27, the J call TRBJ2-1; TRBD2 aligns across 11 bases. Germline assignment: CDR1 MNHEY and CDR2 SMNVEV (reference sequence). CDR3 length: 17 residues. Trimming took 2 bases from V and 4 from J; bases not matched to a gene: 7.

CDR3: CASKRTGASNYGYTF. The CDR3 DNA reads as TGTGCCAGCAAAAGGACAGGGGCGTCGAACTATGGCTACACCTTC. The chain carries TRBV27 and TRBJ1-2, with 9 bases lining up with TRBD1. Germline V gives CDR1 MNHEY, CDR2 SMNVEV (reference sequence). V shed 7 bases, J shed 2 bases, and the junction held 8 bases outside the gene matches. This CDR3 has 15 amino acids.

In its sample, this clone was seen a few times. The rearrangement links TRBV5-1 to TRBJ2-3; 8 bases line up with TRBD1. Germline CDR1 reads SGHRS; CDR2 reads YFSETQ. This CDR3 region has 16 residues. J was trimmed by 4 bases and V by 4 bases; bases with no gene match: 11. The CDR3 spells CASSLDGQGSADTQYF. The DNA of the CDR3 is TGCGCCAGCAGCCTGGACGGACAGGGATCAGCAGATACGCAGTATTTT.

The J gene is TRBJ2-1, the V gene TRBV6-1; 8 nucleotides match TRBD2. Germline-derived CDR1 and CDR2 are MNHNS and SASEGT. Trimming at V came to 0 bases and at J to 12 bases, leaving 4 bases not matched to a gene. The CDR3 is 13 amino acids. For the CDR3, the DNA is TGTGCCAGCAGTGAAGCAGGGGCGGGAGGGCAGTTCTTC. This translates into CASSEAGAGGQFF.

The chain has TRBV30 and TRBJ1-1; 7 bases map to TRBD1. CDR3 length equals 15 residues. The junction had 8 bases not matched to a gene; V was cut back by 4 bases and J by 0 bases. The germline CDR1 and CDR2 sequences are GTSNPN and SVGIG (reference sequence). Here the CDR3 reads CAWTTGSRMNTEAFF. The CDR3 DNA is TGTGCCTGGACGACAGGGTCAAGAATGAACACTGAAGCTTTCTTT.

The CDR3 region is CASSPGGGELFF. The CDR3 DNA follows: TGTGCCAGCAGCCCCGGAGGCGGGGAGCTGTTTTTT. V and J are TRBV9 and TRBJ2-2; D perhaps matches TRBD2 (5 bases). V was clipped by 4 bases and J by 7 bases, with 8 bases between them. Per germline, CDR1 SGDLS and CDR2 YYNGEE. The CDR3 loop spans 12 amino acids.

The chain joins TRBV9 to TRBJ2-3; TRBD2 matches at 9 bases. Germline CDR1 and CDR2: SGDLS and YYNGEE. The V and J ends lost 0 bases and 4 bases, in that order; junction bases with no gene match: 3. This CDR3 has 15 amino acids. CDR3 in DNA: TGTGCCAGCAGCGTAGTTAGCGGGAGCGCAGATACGCAGTATTTT. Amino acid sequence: CASSVVSGSADTQYF.

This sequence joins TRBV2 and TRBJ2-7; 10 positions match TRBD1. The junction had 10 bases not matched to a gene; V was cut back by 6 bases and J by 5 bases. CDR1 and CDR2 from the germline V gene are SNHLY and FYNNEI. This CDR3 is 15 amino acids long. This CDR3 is CASRTGTGVFHEQYF. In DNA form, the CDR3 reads TGTGCCAGCAGGACCGGGACAGGGGTCTTCCACGAGCAGTACTTC.

DNA for the CDR3: TGCGCCAGCAGCCAGAGACCTTGGACCACCACAGATACGCAGTATTTT. It encodes CASSQRPWTTTDTQYF. V usage is TRBV4-3 and J usage is TRBJ2-3; the D is unclear. V lost 3 bases to trimming and J lost 2 bases, with 15 bases between them. The CDR3 runs to 16 residues. The germline CDR1 and CDR2 sequences are LGHNA and YSLEER.

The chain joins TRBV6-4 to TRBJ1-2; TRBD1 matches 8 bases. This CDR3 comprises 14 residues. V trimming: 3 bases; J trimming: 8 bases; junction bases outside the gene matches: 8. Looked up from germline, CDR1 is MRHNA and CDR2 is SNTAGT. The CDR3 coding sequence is TGTGCCAGCAGTGAAACAGGACAGGGCCAGGGCTACACCTTC. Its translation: CASSETGQGQGYTF.

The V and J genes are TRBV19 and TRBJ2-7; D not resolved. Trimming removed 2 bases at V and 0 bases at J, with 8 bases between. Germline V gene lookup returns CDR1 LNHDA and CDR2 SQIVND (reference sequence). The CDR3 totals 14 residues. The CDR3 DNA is TGTGCCAGTAGTATAACCCAAGCCTCCTACGAGCAGTACTTC. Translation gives CASSITQASYEQYF.

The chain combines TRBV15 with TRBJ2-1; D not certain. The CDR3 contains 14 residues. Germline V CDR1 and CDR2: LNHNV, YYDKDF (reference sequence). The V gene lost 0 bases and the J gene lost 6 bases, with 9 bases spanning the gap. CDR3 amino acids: CATSRDKFSNEQFF. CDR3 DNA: TGTGCCACCAGCAGAGATAAGTTTAGCAATGAGCAGTTCTTC.

Written as DNA, the CDR3 is TGTGCCAGCTCACTAGGGGTCCGGTATGGCACTGAAGCTTTCTTT. Protein: CASSLGVRYGTEAFF. The genes are TRBV18 and TRBJ1-1, with D tentatively TRBD1 (5 bases). The germline V gene encodes CDR1 KGHSH and CDR2 LQKENI. This CDR3 spans 15 amino acids. Trimming stripped 4 bases from V and 4 bases from J, with 16 bases between.

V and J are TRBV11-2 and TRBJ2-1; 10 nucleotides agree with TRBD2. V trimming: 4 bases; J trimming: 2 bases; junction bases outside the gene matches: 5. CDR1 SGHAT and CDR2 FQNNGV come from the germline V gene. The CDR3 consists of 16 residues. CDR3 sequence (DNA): TGTGCCAGCAGCTCATTAGCGGGAGGAACCTACAATGAGCAGTTCTTC. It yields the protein CASSSLAGGTYNEQFF.

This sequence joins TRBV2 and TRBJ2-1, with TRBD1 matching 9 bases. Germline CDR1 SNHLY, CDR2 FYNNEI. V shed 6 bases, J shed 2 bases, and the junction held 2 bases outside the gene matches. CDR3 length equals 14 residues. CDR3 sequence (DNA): TGTGCCAGCAGCCGACAGGGGGCCTACAATGAGCAGTTCTTC. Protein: CASSRQGAYNEQFF.

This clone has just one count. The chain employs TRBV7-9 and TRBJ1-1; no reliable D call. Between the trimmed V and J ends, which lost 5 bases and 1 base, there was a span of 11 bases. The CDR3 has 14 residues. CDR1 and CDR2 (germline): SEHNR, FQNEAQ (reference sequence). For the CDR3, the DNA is TGTGCCAGCAGCCTCGGACTCCCGAACACTGAAGCTTTCTTT. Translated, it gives CASSLGLPNTEAFF.

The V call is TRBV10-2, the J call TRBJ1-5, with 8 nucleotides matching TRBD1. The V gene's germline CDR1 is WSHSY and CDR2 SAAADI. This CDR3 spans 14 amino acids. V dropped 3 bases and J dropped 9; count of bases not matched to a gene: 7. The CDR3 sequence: CASSEGAGGMPQHF. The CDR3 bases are TGCGCCAGCAGTGAAGGGGCAGGGGGCATGCCCCAGCATTTT.